In this sample, the clone carrying this T cell receptor beta chain turned up a few times. Its antigen is still unknown. The data were taken from a study of breast tumors, draining lymph nodes, adjacent tissues. Overall study results and limits: The lymph node origin of tumor T cells was framed as consistent with a hypothesis, not demonstrated. Compared with lymph nodes, tumors were less diverse; compared with nontumor tissue, more. Luminal-like breast cancer showed significantly higher tumor–nontumor repertoire similarity than basal-like. Most tumor T cells seemingly derive from lymph node, then expand in tumor.

This CDR3 contains 18 residues. With 1 base clipped from V and 0 bases from J, the junction kept 6 bases outside the gene matches. The germline CDR1 and CDR2 sequences are DFQATT and SNEGSKA (reference sequence). Breast cancer patients provided tissue from their axillary draining lymph nodes. TCRdb used MiXCR to reprocess the multiplex PCR reads, holding one entry per CDR3 protein. The sample yields 150,000 to 200,000 distinct CDR3 sequences, 25% to 40% seen once. Sequenced: axillary lymph node tissue. The sequence derives from a female donor with breast cancer. Some clones in this sample may be carry-over from other donors' samples. The chain employs TRBV20-1 and TRBJ2-1; 13 bases match TRBD2. CDR3 bases: TGCAGTGCTAGAGGGACTAGCGGGGGCGCACCCTCCTACAATGAGCAGTTCTTC. Its translation: CSARGTSGGAPSYNEQFF.